This T cell receptor (beta chain) was recovered during a study of identical twins. Overall study findings and caveats: Because invariant MAIT and iNKT cells could be present, zero-insertion analyses could be partly confounded.

Comments on this clonotype: The target antigen is unknown.

TCRdb re-called the 5' RACE reads through MiXCR, storing one row per CDR3 protein. The sample records around 490,000 distinct CDR3 sequences, around 22% being singletons. Looked up from germline, CDR1 is DFQATT and CDR2 is SNEGSKA (reference sequence). The CDR3 length is 13 residues. Trimming stripped 0 bases from V and 13 bases from J, with 13 bases between. This same sample was also part of a study on yellow fever vaccine responses in identical twins.

The specimen sequenced was CD4+ T cells sorted from blood. The gene calls are TRBV20-1 and TRBJ1-6, with no clear D. This receptor was identified in a woman between 18 and 30 years old in good health. The CDR3 region is CSARDQQTGPLHF. CDR3 DNA: TGCAGTGCTAGAGACCAACAAACGGGGCCCCTCCACTTT.